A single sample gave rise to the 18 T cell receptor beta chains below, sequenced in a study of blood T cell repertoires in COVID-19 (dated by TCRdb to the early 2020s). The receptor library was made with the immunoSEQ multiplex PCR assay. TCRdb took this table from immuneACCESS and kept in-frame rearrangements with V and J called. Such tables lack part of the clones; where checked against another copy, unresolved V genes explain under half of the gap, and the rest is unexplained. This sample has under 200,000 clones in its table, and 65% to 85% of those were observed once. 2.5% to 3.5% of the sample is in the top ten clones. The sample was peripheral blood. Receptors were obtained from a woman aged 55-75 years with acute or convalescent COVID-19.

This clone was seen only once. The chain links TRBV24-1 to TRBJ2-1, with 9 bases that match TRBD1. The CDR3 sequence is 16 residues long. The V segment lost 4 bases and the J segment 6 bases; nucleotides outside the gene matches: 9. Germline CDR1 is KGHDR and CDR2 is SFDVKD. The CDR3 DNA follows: TGTGCCACCAGTGAGTCCGGGACAGGGTTGTCCAATGAGCAGTTCTTC. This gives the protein CATSESGTGLSNEQFF.

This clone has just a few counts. The CDR3 nucleotides are TGTGCCAGCTCACCACTCGACAGGACCGCTAACTATGGCTACACCTTC. The encoded protein is CASSPLDRTANYGYTF. The rearrangement joins TRBV18 to TRBJ1-2; D may be TRBD1 (6 bases). Germline V CDR1 and CDR2: KGHSH, LQKENI. This CDR3 comprises 16 residues. V lost 1 base and J 0 bases, leaving 12 bases between the germline ends.

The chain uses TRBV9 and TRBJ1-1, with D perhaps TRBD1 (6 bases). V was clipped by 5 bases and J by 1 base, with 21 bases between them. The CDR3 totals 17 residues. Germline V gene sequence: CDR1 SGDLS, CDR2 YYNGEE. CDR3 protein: CASRDLGQGSGNTEAFF. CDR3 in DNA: TGTGCCAGCAGGGATCTCGGCCAGGGGTCGGGGAACACTGAAGCTTTCTTT.

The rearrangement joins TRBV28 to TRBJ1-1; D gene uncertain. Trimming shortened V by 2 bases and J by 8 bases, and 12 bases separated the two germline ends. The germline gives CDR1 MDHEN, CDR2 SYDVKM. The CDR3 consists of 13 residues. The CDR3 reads CASSLRVPPEAFF. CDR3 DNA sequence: TGTGCCAGCAGTTTAAGAGTCCCTCCGGAAGCTTTCTTT.

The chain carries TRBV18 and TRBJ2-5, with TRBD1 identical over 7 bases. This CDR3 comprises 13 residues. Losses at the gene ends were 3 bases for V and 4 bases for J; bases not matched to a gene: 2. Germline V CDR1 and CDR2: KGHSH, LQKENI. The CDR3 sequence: CASSPRQGETQYF. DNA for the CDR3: TGTGCCAGCTCACCCCGACAGGGAGAGACCCAGTACTTC. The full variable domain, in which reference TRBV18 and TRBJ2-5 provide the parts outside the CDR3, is NAGVMQNPRHLVRRRGQEARLRCSPMKGHSHVYWYRQLPEEGLKFMVYLQKENIIDESGMPKERFSAEFPKEGPSILRIQQVVRGDSAAYFCASSPRQGETQYFGPGTRLLVL.

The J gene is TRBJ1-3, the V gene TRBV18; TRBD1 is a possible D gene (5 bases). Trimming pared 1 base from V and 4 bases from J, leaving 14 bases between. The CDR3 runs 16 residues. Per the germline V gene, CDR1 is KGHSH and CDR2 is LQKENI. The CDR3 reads CASSPRSGRGGNTIYF. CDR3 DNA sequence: TGTGCCAGCTCACCACGCTCAGGGCGGGGCGGAAACACCATATATTTT.

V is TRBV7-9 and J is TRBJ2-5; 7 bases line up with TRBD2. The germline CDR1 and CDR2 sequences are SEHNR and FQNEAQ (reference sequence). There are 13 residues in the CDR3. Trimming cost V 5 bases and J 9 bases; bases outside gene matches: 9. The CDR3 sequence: CASSRGEPGAQYF. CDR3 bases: TGTGCCAGCAGCCGGGGGGAGCCCGGGGCCCAGTACTTC.

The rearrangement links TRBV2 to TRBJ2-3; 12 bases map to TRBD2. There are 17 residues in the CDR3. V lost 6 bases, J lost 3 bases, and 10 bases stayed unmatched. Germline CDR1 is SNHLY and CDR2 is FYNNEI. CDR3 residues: CASRRPGTSGRTDTQYF. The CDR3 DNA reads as TGTGCCAGCAGGAGACCTGGGACTAGCGGGCGAACAGATACGCAGTATTTT.

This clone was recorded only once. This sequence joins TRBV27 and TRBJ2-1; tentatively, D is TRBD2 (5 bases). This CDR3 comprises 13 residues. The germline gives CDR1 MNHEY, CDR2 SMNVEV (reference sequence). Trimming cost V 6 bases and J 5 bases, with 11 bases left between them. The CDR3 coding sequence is TGTGCCAGCAGCCCAACTAGGAACAATGAGCAGTTCTTC. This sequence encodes CASSPTRNNEQFF.

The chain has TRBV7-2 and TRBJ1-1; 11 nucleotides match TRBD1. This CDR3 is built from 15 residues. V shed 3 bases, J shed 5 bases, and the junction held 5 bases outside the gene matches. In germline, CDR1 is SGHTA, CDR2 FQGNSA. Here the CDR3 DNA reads TGTGCCAGCAGCTTTACGGGACAGGGGGGGACTGAAGCTTTCTTT. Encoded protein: CASSFTGQGGTEAFF.

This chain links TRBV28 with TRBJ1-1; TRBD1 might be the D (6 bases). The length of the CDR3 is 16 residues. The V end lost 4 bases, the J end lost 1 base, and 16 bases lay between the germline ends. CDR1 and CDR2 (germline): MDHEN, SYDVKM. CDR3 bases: TGTGCCAGCAGTTCGCAACAGGGTTTAGCGAACACTGAAGCTTTCTTT. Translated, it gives CASSSQQGLANTEAFF.

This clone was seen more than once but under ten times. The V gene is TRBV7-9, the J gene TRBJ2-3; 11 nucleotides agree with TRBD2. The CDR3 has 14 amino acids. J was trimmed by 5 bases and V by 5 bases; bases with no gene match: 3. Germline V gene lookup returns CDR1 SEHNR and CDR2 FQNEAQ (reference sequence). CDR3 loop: CASSKTSGGDTQYF. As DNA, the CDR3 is TGTGCCAGCAGCAAAACTAGCGGGGGAGATACGCAGTATTTT.

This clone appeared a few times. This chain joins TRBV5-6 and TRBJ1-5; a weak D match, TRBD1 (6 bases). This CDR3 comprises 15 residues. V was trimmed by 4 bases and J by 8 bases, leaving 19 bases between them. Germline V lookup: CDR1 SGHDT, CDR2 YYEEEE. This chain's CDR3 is CASSRNRERQEPQHF. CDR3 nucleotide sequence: TGTGCCAGCAGCAGAAACAGGGAGAGGCAGGAGCCCCAGCATTTT.

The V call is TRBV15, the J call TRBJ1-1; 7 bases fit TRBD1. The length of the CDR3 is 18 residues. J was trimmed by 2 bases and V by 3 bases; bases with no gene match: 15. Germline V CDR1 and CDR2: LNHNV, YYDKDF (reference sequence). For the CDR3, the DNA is TGTGCCACCAGCAGTCATGCGCTCTTGGGGACAGTTAACACTGAAGCTTTCTTT. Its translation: CATSSHALLGTVNTEAFF.

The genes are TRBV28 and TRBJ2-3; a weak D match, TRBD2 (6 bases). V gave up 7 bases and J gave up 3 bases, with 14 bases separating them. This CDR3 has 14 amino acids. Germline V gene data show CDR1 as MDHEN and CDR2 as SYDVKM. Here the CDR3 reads CASTLGLRTDTQYF. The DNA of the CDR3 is TGTGCCAGCACCCTGGGACTGCGGACAGATACGCAGTATTTT.

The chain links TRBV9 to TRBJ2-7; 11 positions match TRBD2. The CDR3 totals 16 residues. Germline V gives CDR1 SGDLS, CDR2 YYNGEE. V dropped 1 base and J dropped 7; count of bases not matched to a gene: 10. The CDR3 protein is CASSVTSGGLRVEQYF. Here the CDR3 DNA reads TGTGCCAGCAGCGTAACTAGCGGGGGCCTCAGGGTGGAGCAGTACTTC.

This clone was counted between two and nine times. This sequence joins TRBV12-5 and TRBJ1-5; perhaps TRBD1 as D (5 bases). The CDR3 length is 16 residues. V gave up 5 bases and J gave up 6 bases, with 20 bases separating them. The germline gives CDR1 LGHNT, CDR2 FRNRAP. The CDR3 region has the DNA TGTGCTAGTGGTAACCAACGGGGGGGGAAGGGTCAGCCCCAGCATTTT. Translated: CASGNQRGGKGQPQHF.

The CDR3 DNA sequence: TGCGCCAGCAGCTTGGAGTTCGGGTCACCCCTCCACTTT. Translating it yields CASSLEFGSPLHF. This chain connects TRBV5-1 to TRBJ1-6; D not resolved. The CDR3 sequence is 13 residues long. Trimming took 0 bases from V and 10 from J, leaving 8 bases between them. Germline lookup yields CDR1 SGHRS and CDR2 YFSETQ.